The next 17 T cell receptor beta chains were all read from a single sample in a study of T and B cells in COVID-19 patients. Each TRB amplification used about 250-550 ng of genomic DNA from blood. BIOMED2 TRB-A/B primer pools were used in multiplex TRB PCR. TCRdb reanalysed the multiplex PCR reads using MiXCR and keeps one entry per CDR3 protein. The profile shows approximately 16,000 distinct CDR3 sequences, about a quarter of them singletons. Sample: blood. Receptors originate from a human donor who had recovered from COVID-19.

By its share, this clonotype is medium-sized. The V call is TRBV19, the J call TRBJ2-2; the match to TRBD2 covers 7 bases. J gave up 7 bases and V 10 bases, and 15 bases lay outside the gene matches. The germline V gene encodes CDR1 LNHDA and CDR2 SQIVND (reference sequence). This CDR3 is built from 15 residues. CDR3 amino acids: CATASGRESHGELFF. CDR3 nucleotide sequence: TGTGCCACCGCCTCCGGGCGGGAGTCCCACGGGGAGCTGTTTTTT.

V usage is TRBV14 and J usage is TRBJ1-1; D gene uncertain. The CDR3 contains 15 residues. The germline V gene has CDR1 SGHDN and CDR2 FVKESK. Trimming took off 4 bases at V and 6 bases at J, with 18 bases between the two ends. Here the CDR3 DNA reads TGTGCCAGCAGCCTTAGACTCTACCCGGACGCTGAAGCTTTCTTT. Protein sequence: CASSLRLYPDAEAFF. Full variable domain (rest looked up from reference TRBV14 and TRBJ1-1): EAGVTQFPSHSVIEKGQTVTLRCDPISGHDNLYWYRRVMGKEIKFLLHFVKESKQDESGMPNNRFLAERTGGTYSTLKVQPAELEDSGVYFCASSLRLYPDAEAFFGQGTRLTVV.

By its share, this clonotype is medium-sized. The chain joins TRBV29-1 to TRBJ2-7, with 8 positions matching TRBD1. CDR3 size: 14 residues. Germline V gene lookup returns CDR1 SQVTM and CDR2 ANQGSEA. J gave up 2 bases and V 6 bases, and 9 bases lay outside the gene matches. The CDR3 nucleotides are TGCAGCGTCGGAAATGGGACAGGCCCCTACGAGCAGTACTTC. Encoded protein: CSVGNGTGPYEQYF.

This chain joins TRBV12-3 or TRBV12-4 and TRBJ2-2; D might be TRBD1 (5 bases). This CDR3 is built from 15 residues. V was cut by 3 bases and J by 2 bases, with 10 bases left in between. CDR3 DNA: TGTGCCAGCAGTTTGGGGCAGGTTAACACCGGGGAGCTGTTTTTT. Protein: CASSLGQVNTGELFF.

A few counts support this clonotype. The chain joins TRBV6-4 to TRBJ2-5, with TRBD1 identical over 8 bases. V was clipped by 5 bases and J by 4 bases; unmatched bases: 3. CDR3 length: 13 amino acids. CDR1 is MRHNA and CDR2 is SNTAGT in the germline V gene. The CDR3 sequence is CASSPDRGETQYF. The CDR3, as DNA: TGTGCCAGCAGTCCCGACAGGGGAGAGACCCAGTACTTC.

The chain is built from TRBV12-3 or TRBV12-4 and TRBJ1-2, with 9 bases identical to TRBD1. The V segment lost 1 base and the J segment 4 bases; nucleotides outside the gene matches: 10. The CDR3 sequence is 17 residues long. CDR3 sequence reads: CASSLGGGQGIGYGYTF. CDR3 coding DNA: TGTGCCAGCAGTTTAGGTGGGGGACAGGGAATTGGCTATGGCTACACCTTC.

This clonotype was seen a handful of times. The CDR3 protein is CASSELGNQPQHF. In nucleotides, the CDR3 is TGTGCCAGCAGTGAACTTGGCAATCAGCCCCAGCATTTT. V gene TRBV6-5 combines with J gene TRBJ1-5; D is undetermined. Germline V gene sequence: CDR1 MNHEY, CDR2 SVGAGI. V was clipped by 5 bases and J by 2 bases, with 7 bases between them. CDR3 size: 13 residues.

This clonotype has ten or more counts. The chain has TRBV12-3 or TRBV12-4 and TRBJ1-6; tentatively, D is TRBD1 (5 bases). This CDR3 contains 14 residues. The ends were cut back, 2 bases at V and 8 bases at J, with 10 bases in the middle. The CDR3 DNA reads as TGTGCCAGCAGTTTAAAGGGGCTAGATTCACCCCTCCACTTT. As protein: CASSLKGLDSPLHF.

The J gene is TRBJ1-2, the V gene TRBV6-5; 7 bases align to TRBD1. V dropped 6 bases and J dropped 7; count of bases not matched to a gene: 8. CDR3 length equals 13 residues. The V gene's germline CDR1 is MNHEY and CDR2 SVGAGI. The CDR3 region is CASSGTVRFGYTF. The CDR3 nucleotides read TGTGCCAGCAGCGGGACAGTTCGATTTGGCTACACCTTC.

A remark on this clonotype: A junction boundary mismatches the germline segment, possibly from a read error. V is TRBV5-5 and J is TRBJ1-1, with D perhaps TRBD1 (5 bases). This CDR3 contains 14 residues. Germline lookup yields CDR1 SGHKS and CDR2 YYEKEE (reference sequence). The CDR3 coding sequence is TGTGTCAGCACTACCCGGGGGGGGAACACTGAAGCTTTCTTT. Translating it yields CVSTTRGGNTEAFF.

The chain has TRBV20-1 and TRBJ2-5; D unresolved. With 4 bases removed from V and 1 base from J, the gap between germline ends came to 7 bases. This CDR3 is 12 amino acids long. CDR1 and CDR2 from the germline V gene are DFQATT and SNEGSKA (reference sequence). CDR3 sequence: CSAIHLQETQYF. The CDR3 DNA sequence: TGCAGTGCTATTCATCTCCAAGAGACCCAGTACTTC.

The CDR3 DNA reads TGTGCCAGCAGCACTGGGTGGAACACTGAAGCTTTCTTT. This gives the protein CASSTGWNTEAFF. The V gene is TRBV6-4, the J gene TRBJ1-1; unclear D gene. Trimming pared 6 bases from V and 1 base from J, leaving 9 bases between. Germline CDR1 MRHNA, CDR2 SNTAGT. This CDR3 contains 13 residues.

Here the CDR3 reads CATSQGGEGGIQYF. The CDR3 coding sequence is TGTGCCACCAGCCAGGGGGGAGAGGGGGGCATTCAGTACTTC. This chain links TRBV24-1 with TRBJ2-4, with a tentative D call TRBD1 (7 bases). V was trimmed by 7 bases and J by 9 bases, leaving 18 bases between them. Looked up from germline, CDR1 is KGHDR and CDR2 is SFDVKD. CDR3 length equals 14 residues.

This clonotype appeared many times. The V call is TRBV30, the J call TRBJ2-5; 7 positions match TRBD2. The CDR3 covers 16 residues. Germline V gene lookup returns CDR1 GTSNPN and CDR2 SVGIG (reference sequence). The V segment lost 1 base and the J segment 4 bases; nucleotides outside the gene matches: 12. In DNA, the CDR3 is TGTGCCTGGAGTGGGGGGGGTGCAGGGAGCCGAGAGACCCAGTACTTC. Residues: CAWSGGGAGSRETQYF.

The genes are TRBV18 and TRBJ2-7; D is perhaps TRBD2 (5 bases). The CDR3 loop spans 14 amino acids. Germline V gene sequence: CDR1 KGHSH, CDR2 LQKENI. Trimming left V 6 bases short and J 3 bases short, with 15 bases between. As DNA, the CDR3 is TGTGCCAGCTCTCCCGGGAATAACCTCTACGAGCAGTACTTC. Amino acids: CASSPGNNLYEQYF.

This clonotype was seen only a few times. The gene calls are TRBV13 and TRBJ1-1, with TRBD1 identical over 11 bases. The CDR3 loop spans 14 amino acids. Germline lookup yields CDR1 PRHDT and CDR2 FYEKMQ (reference sequence). Trimming took 5 bases from V and 8 from J; bases not matched to a gene: 7. The CDR3 nucleotides are TGTGCCAGCAGCCGCCGGGACAGGGGGGCGGAAGCTTTCTTT. Amino acid sequence: CASSRRDRGAEAFF.

The CDR3 region is CASSYEADYGYTF. CDR3 nucleotides: TGTGCCAGCAGTTATGAGGCTGACTATGGCTACACCTTC. This chain links TRBV6-5 with TRBJ1-2; D gene uncertain. Germline V gives CDR1 MNHEY, CDR2 SVGAGI. CDR3 length: 13 amino acids. Trimming left V 3 bases short and J 3 bases short, with 8 bases between.